This TCR beta chain is from a study of control samples from healthy donors and cancer patients. This CDR3 is built from 16 residues. From germline, CDR1 is SGHNT and CDR2 YYREEE (reference sequence). V shed 3 bases, J shed 8 bases, and the junction held 13 bases outside the gene matches. Profiling relied on immunoSEQ multiplex PCR, and the TCRdb table lists in-frame clones only, not all of them. This table has about 130,000 clones, 70% to 90% appearing once. The clonotype originates from a man aged 50 to 60 in good health. The sample taken for sequencing was blood. The chain combines TRBV5-4 with TRBJ1-4; 7 bases are a match to TRBD1. The chain's CDR3 is CASSSSFSGGGEKLFF. CDR3 in DNA: TGTGCCAGCAGCTCATCCTTCTCAGGGGGTGGGGAAAAACTGTTTTTT.